These T cell receptor beta chains were read from a single sample in a study of control samples from healthy donors and cancer patients. Data came from immunoSEQ multiplex PCR; TCRdb stores just in-frame clones and leaves some out. The repertoire holds about 110,000 clones, with approximately 88% as singletons. Sequencing used PBMCs. All receptors come from a woman aged 60-70 years with lung cancer. Both conserved end residues are part of each CDR3. A D gene is named only where the DNA matches it firmly. Not every row has a clone size; where given, it reads once, few, many or a size class.

j_call d_call v_call clone_size cdr3_aa cdr3_nt
TRBJ1-6 TRBD1 TRBV4-1 . CASSPGQGGASGSRSYNSPLHF TGCGCCAGCAGCCCCGGACAGGGGGGAGCTTCGGGCTCAAGGTCCTATAATTCACCCCTCCACTTT
TRBJ1-1 . TRBV21-1 . CARGDRVLNTEAFF TGTGCCAGGGGGGACAGGGTCCTGAACACTGAAGCTTTCTTT
TRBJ2-3 TRBD2 TRBV3-1/TRBV3-2 . CASSPAGGRTDTQYF TGTGCCAGCAGCCCAGCGGGAGGTAGGACAGATACGCAGTATTTT
TRBJ1-1 . TRBV18 . CASSPGGQRNTEAFF TGTGCCAGCTCACCGGGAGGGCAGAGAAACACTGAAGCTTTCTTT
TRBJ1-1 . TRBV6-1 few CASSEVMGGWNTEAFF TGTGCCAGCAGTGAAGTAATGGGGGGTTGGAACACTGAAGCTTTCTTT
TRBJ2-6 . TRBV7-8 . CASLQGLPGANVLTF TGTGCCAGCTTGCAGGGTCTCCCTGGGGCCAACGTCCTGACTTTC
TRBJ2-2 . TRBV3-1/TRBV3-2 few CASSPGTGNTGELFF TGTGCCAGCAGCCCCGGGACTGGAAACACCGGGGAGCTGTTTTTT
TRBJ2-2 TRBD2 TRBV18 . CASSPPWIGLAGTGELFF TGTGCCAGCTCACCACCGTGGATAGGGCTAGCGGGTACCGGGGAGCTGTTTTTT
TRBJ2-2 . TRBV6-5 . CAIRRSGNTGELFF TGTGCCATCCGTCGGTCAGGGAACACCGGGGAGCTGTTTTTT
TRBJ2-5 TRBD1 TRBV9 . CASSAGDRAPGTQYF TGTGCCAGCAGCGCAGGGGACAGGGCGCCGGGGACCCAGTACTTC
TRBJ2-3 TRBD2 TRBV19 . CASSPGGGGTDTQYF TGTGCCAGTAGCCCCGGCGGGGGAGGGACAGATACGCAGTATTTT
TRBJ2-3 TRBD2 TRBV11-3 . CASSLDGGAGDTQYF TGTGCCAGCAGCTTAGACGGGGGGGCGGGAGATACGCAGTATTTT
TRBJ1-4 . TRBV18 . CASSPDFEKLFF TGTGCCAGCTCACCGGATTTTGAAAAACTGTTTTTT
TRBJ1-2 . TRBV7-2 . CASSAREVYGYTF TGTGCCAGCAGCGCTCGCGAGGTCTATGGCTACACCTTC
TRBJ2-1 . TRBV11-2 . CASSPTAGLVHEQFF TGTGCCAGCAGCCCAACCGCCGGTTTAGTCCATGAGCAGTTCTTC
TRBJ1-2 TRBD1 TRBV25-1 . CASSVTGAGYGYTF TGTGCCAGCAGTGTGACAGGGGCGGGCTATGGCTACACCTTC
TRBJ1-3 TRBD1 TRBV3-1/TRBV3-2 . CASSHTGGTGNTIYF TGTGCCAGCAGTCACACAGGGGGCACGGGAAACACCATATATTTT
TRBJ2-3 . TRBV19 . CASSTGGADTQYF TGTGCCAGTAGCACAGGGGGGGCAGATACGCAGTATTTT
TRBJ1-1 . TRBV7-9 . CASSLAVKEAFF TGTGCCAGCAGCTTAGCAGTGAAGGAAGCTTTCTTT
TRBJ1-2 . TRBV7-9 . CGTGQYEEGYTF TGTGGTACCGGACAGTACGAAGAGGGCTACACCTTC
TRBJ1-6 . TRBV19 many CASSIISGTSYNSPLHF TGTGCCAGTAGTATCATCAGCGGTACCTCCTATAATTCACCCCTCCACTTT
TRBJ2-5 . TRBV5-1 . CASSLQVEGETQYF TGCGCCAGCAGCTTACAGGTTGAAGGGGAGACCCAGTACTTC